What follows are 29 T cell receptor beta chains derived from one specimen sequenced in a study of response to subunit inactivated influenza vaccine. TCRdb reanalysed the RT-PCR reads using MiXCR and keeps one entry per CDR3 protein. The table includes 530,000 or so distinct CDR3 sequences, roughly 12% detected once. Sequenced material: PBMCs from blood, taken on the day of vaccination. The receptors were sampled from a man aged 50 to 60 who received an inactivated influenza vaccine.

The V call is TRBV10-2, the J call TRBJ2-3; D is tentatively TRBD1 or TRBD2 (6 bases each). Trimming took off 8 bases at V and 3 bases at J, with 27 bases between the two ends. Germline CDR1 is WSHSY and CDR2 is SAAADI. The CDR3 extends over 18 amino acids. CDR3 residues: CASGTASGAWLRTDTQYF. The DNA for the CDR3 is TGCGCCAGCGGGACCGCCTCGGGGGCTTGGCTGAGGACAGATACGCAGTATTTT.

This clonotype was seen a few times. The chain recombines TRBV3-1 with TRBJ1-1; 10 bases line up with TRBD1. V shed 6 bases and J 6 bases; nucleotides not matched to a gene: 4. The CDR3 totals 13 residues. From germline, CDR1 is LGHDT and CDR2 YNNKEL (reference sequence). The CDR3 DNA reads TGTGCCAGCAGTTGGGACAGGGGTGCTGAAGCTTTCTTT. Translating it yields CASSWDRGAEAFF.

This clonotype turned up a few times. CDR3 in DNA: TGTGCCATCAGTGAGAAGGGACAGATCTACGAGCAGTACTTC. Residues: CAISEKGQIYEQYF. This chain connects TRBV10-3 to TRBJ2-7; TRBD1 agrees at 7 bases. In germline, CDR1 is ENHRY, CDR2 SYGVKD. The CDR3 contains 14 residues. V was clipped by 2 bases and J by 3 bases; unmatched bases: 4.

This chain connects TRBV27 to TRBJ2-7; D unresolved. The CDR3 runs to 15 residues. The germline V and J ends were trimmed by 3 bases and 4 bases, with 16 bases remaining between them. Germline V gives CDR1 MNHEY, CDR2 SMNVEV (reference sequence). This CDR3 is CASSFFGSLSYEQYF. The CDR3 DNA sequence: TGTGCCAGCAGTTTCTTTGGCAGTCTTAGTTACGAGCAGTACTTC.

The chain links TRBV15 to TRBJ2-2; 12 bases align to TRBD1. V shed 0 bases, J shed 6 bases, and the junction held 11 bases outside the gene matches. Germline loops: CDR1 LNHNV, CDR2 YYDKDF (reference sequence). The CDR3 extends over 19 amino acids. The CDR3 reads CATSRDPLLGQGAPGELFF. CDR3 DNA: TGTGCCACCAGCAGAGACCCTCTTTTGGGACAGGGGGCGCCCGGGGAGCTGTTTTTT.

This clonotype was detected ten times or more. V gene TRBV5-1 combines with J gene TRBJ2-2; D is possibly TRBD1 (6 bases). This CDR3 contains 16 residues. Trimming cost V 0 bases and J 1 base, with 10 bases left between them. The germline CDR1 and CDR2 sequences are SGHRS and YFSETQ. In DNA form, the CDR3 reads TGCGCCAGCAGCTTGGAGGACAGCCGGAACACCGGGGAGCTGTTTTTT. Protein: CASSLEDSRNTGELFF.

This chain joins TRBV4-3 and TRBJ2-5; possibly TRBD1 for D (5 bases). Trimming took 0 bases from V and 5 from J, leaving 13 bases between them. Germline CDR1 is LGHNA and CDR2 is YSLEER. The CDR3 runs 15 residues. CDR3 nucleotide sequence: TGCGCCAGCAGCCAAGATGTGACAGCTTGGGAGACCCAGTACTTC. Translated: CASSQDVTAWETQYF.

The chain joins TRBV9 to TRBJ2-6; D gene uncertain. The germline CDR1 and CDR2 sequences are SGDLS and YYNGEE. V lost 0 bases and J lost 0, with 4 bases in between. The CDR3 has 15 residues. This chain's CDR3 is CASSVDLSGANVLTF. In DNA, the CDR3 is TGTGCCAGCAGCGTAGACCTCTCTGGGGCCAACGTCCTGACTTTC. Variable domain in full (rest from reference TRBV9 and TRBJ2-6): DSGVTQTPKHLITATGQRVTLRCSPRSGDLSVYWYQQSLDQGLQFLIQYYNGEERAKGNILERFSAQQFPDLHSELNLSSLELGDSALYFCASSVDLSGANVLTFGAGSRLTVL.

This clonotype was counted many times. The chain carries TRBV5-1 and TRBJ2-5, with 8 positions matching TRBD2. V trimming: 1 base; J trimming: 2 bases; junction bases outside the gene matches: 7. Germline assignment: CDR1 SGHRS and CDR2 YFSETQ. The CDR3 is 16 residues long. The CDR3 loop is CASSLSGTRLQETQYF. CDR3 DNA sequence: TGCGCCAGCAGCTTGTCCGGGACTAGACTTCAAGAGACCCAGTACTTC.

This chain joins TRBV7-9 and TRBJ2-3; no firm D call. The CDR3 loop spans 16 amino acids. Looked up from germline, CDR1 is SEHNR and CDR2 is FQNEAQ (reference sequence). Between the trimmed V and J ends, which lost 5 bases and 1 base, there was a span of 16 bases. The CDR3 reads CASSGVGRAGTDTQYF. The CDR3 DNA reads as TGTGCCAGCAGCGGGGTGGGAAGGGCTGGCACAGATACGCAGTATTTT.

This chain uses TRBV10-3 with TRBJ2-2; the D gene is possibly TRBD1 (6 bases). CDR1 is ENHRY, CDR2 SYGVKD, per germline. This CDR3 spans 14 amino acids. V was trimmed by 10 bases and J by 2 bases, leaving 14 bases between them. The CDR3 DNA reads TGTGCCACCTGGAAGGGACAAAACACCGGGGAGCTGTTTTTT. It translates to CATWKGQNTGELFF.

This clonotype came up a few times. This may be a read error: a much more frequent sequence differs by one nucleotide. The chain links TRBV5-1 to TRBJ2-3; TRBD2 matches 11 bases. Germline CDR1 SGHRS, CDR2 YFSETQ. The CDR3 has 18 residues. The ends lost 3 bases at V and 0 bases at J; junction bases unmatched: 9. The CDR3 is CASSSRPSGGSSTDTQYF. The CDR3 bases are TGCGCCAGCAGCTCTCGTCCTAGCGGGGGGTCTAGCACAGATACGCAGTATTTT. Filled out from reference TRBV5-1 and TRBJ2-3, the complete variable domain reads KAGVTQTPRYLIKTRGQQVTLSCSPISGHRSVSWYQQTPGQGLQFLFEYFSETQRNKGNFPGRFSGRQFSNSRSEMNVSTLELGDSALYLCASSSRPSGGSSTDTQYFGPGTRLTVL.

This clonotype was seen a handful of times. V gene TRBV25-1 combines with J gene TRBJ2-1; 12 bases fit TRBD1. The CDR3 contains 13 residues. The ends lost 8 bases at V and 7 bases at J; junction bases unmatched: 3. Germline CDR1 reads MGHDK; CDR2 reads SYGVNS. The CDR3 DNA follows: TGTGCCAGCGGGACAGGGGGCAGGAATGAGCAGTTCTTC. Encoded protein: CASGTGGRNEQFF.

This clonotype has a handful of counts. The J gene is TRBJ2-3, the V gene TRBV10-3, with D tentatively TRBD1 or TRBD2 (5 bases each). This CDR3 region has 15 residues. V was shortened by 3 bases and J by 8 bases, with 18 bases between the two germline ends. Germline-derived CDR1 and CDR2 are ENHRY and SYGVKD. Written as DNA, the CDR3 is TGTGCCATCAGTGATCAACTAGGGACCACCATTACGCAGTATTTT. It yields the protein CAISDQLGTTITQYF.

The CDR3 sequence is CSAMVRRGYTF. The CDR3 DNA is TGCAGTGCTATGGTCCGACGGGGCTACACCTTC. V gene TRBV20-1 combines with J gene TRBJ1-2; D is undetermined. Germline lookup yields CDR1 DFQATT and CDR2 SNEGSKA (reference sequence). This CDR3 is 11 amino acids long. Trimming took off 4 bases at V and 8 bases at J, with 11 bases between the two ends.

This clonotype was seen a handful of times. The V gene is TRBV7-9, the J gene TRBJ2-2; D unclear. The CDR3 is made up of 13 amino acids. V was shortened by 1 base and J by 8 bases, with 8 bases between the two germline ends. The V gene's germline CDR1 is SEHNR and CDR2 FQNEAQ (reference sequence). CDR3 region: CASSLGPSGELFF. DNA of the CDR3: TGTGCCAGCAGCTTAGGGCCGTCGGGGGAGCTGTTTTTT.

This clonotype has only a few counts. The V and J genes are TRBV11-2 and TRBJ2-1; 9 positions match TRBD2. Trimming at V came to 2 bases and at J to 4 bases, leaving 12 bases not matched to a gene. Germline V gene sequence: CDR1 SGHAT, CDR2 FQNNGV. This CDR3 is 18 amino acids long. The CDR3 bases are TGTGCCAGCAGCTTAAGGGCGGGAGGGGCAAATTTATACAATGAGCAGTTCTTC. Its protein is CASSLRAGGANLYNEQFF.

The chain uses TRBV5-6 and TRBJ1-2; D gene uncertain. V lost 5 bases to trimming and J lost 0 bases, with 14 bases between them. CDR1 and CDR2 from the germline V gene are SGHDT and YYEEEE. CDR3 length equals 15 residues. The CDR3 loop is CASSPPFGSNYGYTF. The CDR3 nucleotides read TGTGCCAGCAGTCCTCCGTTCGGGTCTAACTATGGCTACACCTTC.

The V and J genes are TRBV20-1 and TRBJ2-5; D is ambiguous. There are 10 residues in the CDR3. V lost 2 bases, J lost 4 bases, and 2 bases lay in between. CDR1 is DFQATT, CDR2 SNEGSKA, per germline (reference sequence). As DNA, the CDR3 is TGCAGTGCTAGACCAGAGACCCAGTACTTC. Translated: CSARPETQYF.

This clonotype was recorded many times. The chain combines TRBV18 with TRBJ2-7; D is perhaps TRBD2 (6 bases). The V end was cut by 6 bases, the J end by 5 bases, with 20 bases between. The CDR3 runs to 15 residues. CDR1 is KGHSH, CDR2 LQKENI, per germline. The CDR3 nucleotides read TGTGCCAGCTCGCTAAACGGGGGTTTCAGCAACGAGCAGTACTTC. Its translation: CASSLNGGFSNEQYF.

This clonotype was detected many times. The CDR3 is CASSLGTANSYEQYF. CDR3 DNA sequence: TGCGCCAGCAGCTTAGGGACAGCGAACTCCTACGAGCAGTACTTC. The chain employs TRBV5-1 and TRBJ2-7; 7 bases line up with TRBD1. V shed 2 bases, J shed 0 bases, and the junction held 5 bases outside the gene matches. The CDR3 length is 15 residues. In germline, CDR1 is SGHRS, CDR2 YFSETQ.

This clonotype was counted between two and nine times. This rearrangement joins TRBV20-1 to TRBJ2-5, with 7 bases that match TRBD1. The CDR3 is made up of 14 amino acids. Per the germline V gene, CDR1 is DFQATT and CDR2 is SNEGSKA (reference sequence). V lost 6 bases to trimming and J lost 2 bases; unmatched junction nucleotides: 9. CDR3 DNA: TGCAGTGCGCACCGGGACAGCATACAAGAGACCCAGTACTTC. Translation gives CSAHRDSIQETQYF.

The chain combines TRBV5-1 with TRBJ1-1; D is ambiguous. CDR1 is SGHRS, CDR2 YFSETQ, per germline. Deletions cut 4 bases from V and 8 bases from J, with 15 bases between. The length of the CDR3 is 13 residues. The CDR3 loop is CASSPEGASEAFF. Here the CDR3 DNA reads TGCGCCAGCAGCCCCGAGGGCGCCTCCGAAGCTTTCTTT.

This clonotype was found many times. The V call is TRBV20-1, the J call TRBJ1-1; a possible D gene is TRBD1 (6 bases). The V gene's germline CDR1 is DFQATT and CDR2 SNEGSKA (reference sequence). The CDR3 contains 13 residues. Between the trimmed V and J ends, which lost 4 bases and 5 bases, there was a span of 14 bases. The CDR3 bases are TGCAGTGCTAACAGGGTTGGCGGAACTGAAGCTTTCTTT. This sequence encodes CSANRVGGTEAFF.

The V and J genes are TRBV20-1 and TRBJ2-3; D may be TRBD2 (5 bases). Trimming shortened V by 5 bases and J by 0 bases, and 12 bases separated the two germline ends. This CDR3 region has 14 residues. Germline values: CDR1 DFQATT, CDR2 SNEGSKA (reference sequence). CDR3 in amino acids: CSAGSEGSTDTQYF. The CDR3 DNA is TGCAGTGCTGGAAGCGAGGGTAGCACAGATACGCAGTATTTT.

This clonotype was recorded many times. V is TRBV20-1 and J is TRBJ2-3; D gene unclear. Trimming left V 2 bases short and J 3 bases short, with 12 bases between. The germline V gene encodes CDR1 DFQATT and CDR2 SNEGSKA (reference sequence). The CDR3 is 14 amino acids. In DNA, the CDR3 is TGCAGTGCTAGATCGGAGCGAAGGACAGATACGCAGTATTTT. Residues: CSARSERRTDTQYF.

The chain is built from TRBV30 and TRBJ2-5; D is possibly TRBD1 (5 bases). The germline V gene has CDR1 GTSNPN and CDR2 SVGIG (reference sequence). V was cut by 2 bases and J by 6 bases, with 16 bases left in between. The CDR3 loop spans 14 amino acids. In DNA form, the CDR3 reads TGTGCCTGGAGTCGTGGGGCCCCCGGCAAGACCCAGTACTTC. This sequence encodes CAWSRGAPGKTQYF. Supplemented by reference TRBV30 and TRBJ2-5, the full variable domain reads SQTIHQWPATLVQPVGSPLSLECTVEGTSNPNLYWYRQAAGRGLQLLFYSVGIGQISSEVPQNLSASRPQDRQFILSSKKLLLSDSGFYLCAWSRGAPGKTQYFGPGTRLLVL.

This clonotype was counted many times. The chain is built from TRBV7-2 and TRBJ2-2, with D perhaps TRBD2 (5 bases). The CDR3 loop spans 16 amino acids. Trimming stripped 0 bases from V and 2 bases from J, with 10 bases between. In germline, CDR1 is SGHTA, CDR2 FQGNSA. This CDR3 reads CASSLAASGNTGELFF. DNA of the CDR3: TGTGCCAGCAGCTTAGCCGCCAGCGGAAACACCGGGGAGCTGTTTTTT.

The rearrangement joins TRBV7-2 to TRBJ2-7; D not certain. The germline gives CDR1 SGHTA, CDR2 FQGNSA. Trimming shortened V by 2 bases and J by 3 bases, and 11 bases separated the two germline ends. The CDR3 loop spans 14 amino acids. This CDR3 is CASSLNFHVYEQYF. CDR3 nucleotides: TGTGCCAGCAGCTTAAACTTCCATGTCTACGAGCAGTACTTC.